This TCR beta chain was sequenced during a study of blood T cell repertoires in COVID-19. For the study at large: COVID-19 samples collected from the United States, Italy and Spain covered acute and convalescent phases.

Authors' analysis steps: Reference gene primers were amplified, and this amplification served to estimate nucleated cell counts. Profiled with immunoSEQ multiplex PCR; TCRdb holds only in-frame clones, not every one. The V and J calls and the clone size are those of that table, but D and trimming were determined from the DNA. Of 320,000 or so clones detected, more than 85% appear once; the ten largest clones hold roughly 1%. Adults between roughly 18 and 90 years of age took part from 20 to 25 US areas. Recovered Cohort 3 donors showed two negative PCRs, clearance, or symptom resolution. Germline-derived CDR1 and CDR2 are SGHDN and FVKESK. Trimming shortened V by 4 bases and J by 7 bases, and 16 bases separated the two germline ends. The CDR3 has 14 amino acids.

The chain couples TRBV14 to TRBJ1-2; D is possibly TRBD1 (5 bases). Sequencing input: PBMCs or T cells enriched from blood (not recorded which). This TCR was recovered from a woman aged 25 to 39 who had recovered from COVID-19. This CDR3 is CASSLTSGVGGYTF. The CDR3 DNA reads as TGTGCCAGCAGCCTCACCTCGGGGGTTGGTGGCTACACCTTC.